These T cell receptor beta chains were read from a single sample in a study of CD8+ T cells in alopecia areata. The repertoire was sequenced with immunoSEQ multiplex PCR; TCRdb's copy has only in-frame clones and lacks some. The repertoire holds approximately 200,000 clones, with more than 55% as singletons. The specimen was CD4+ T cells sorted from blood, collected at week 4, from a patient treated with tofacitinib. These receptors were obtained from a human donor with alopecia areata. Each CDR3 is given with its conserved first and last residue. Each record gives: V gene, clone size, D gene, J gene, CDR3 protein, CDR3 DNA. A D gene is named only where the DNA matches it firmly. Not all rows give a size; the values are once, few, many and, for expanded clones, a class.

V: TRBV9; size: -; D: -; J: TRBJ2-2; CDR3: CASSPLGGATTGELFF; DNA: TGTGCCAGCAGCCCTCTAGGCGGGGCTACGACCGGGGAGCTGTTTTTT
V: TRBV20-1; size: -; D: -; J: TRBJ2-1; CDR3: CSARERVGQFF; DNA: TGCAGTGCGAGAGAGCGGGTAGGGCAGTTCTTC
V: TRBV10-3; size: few; D: -; J: TRBJ1-5; CDR3: CAISESSGNQPQHF; DNA: TGTGCCATCAGTGAGTCCTCCGGCAATCAGCCCCAGCATTTT
V: TRBV29-1; size: -; D: -; J: TRBJ1-1; CDR3: CSTDTGILNTEAFF; DNA: TGCAGCACCGACACGGGGATACTGAACACTGAAGCTTTCTTT
V: TRBV5-6; size: -; D: -; J: TRBJ1-5; CDR3: CASSFGLWSNQPQHF; DNA: TGTGCCAGCAGCTTTGGACTGTGGAGCAATCAGCCCCAGCATTTT
V: TRBV6-1; size: few; D: -; J: TRBJ1-2; CDR3: CASSEQGGYGYTF; DNA: TGTGCCAGCAGTGAACAGGGAGGCTATGGCTACACCTTC
V: TRBV6-6; size: few; D: -; J: TRBJ1-1; CDR3: CASSSSPGSEAFF; DNA: TGTGCCAGCAGTTCCAGCCCGGGGAGTGAAGCTTTCTTT
V: TRBV27; size: -; D: -; J: TRBJ1-1; CDR3: CASSLRGLNTEAFF; DNA: TGTGCCAGCAGTTTAAGAGGGCTGAACACTGAAGCTTTCTTT
V: TRBV30; size: -; D: -; J: TRBJ1-6; CDR3: CAWRWDSPLHF; DNA: TGTGCCTGGAGGTGGGATTCACCCCTCCACTTT
V: TRBV29-1; size: -; D: TRBD1; J: TRBJ2-5; CDR3: CSARQGAGETQYF; DNA: TGCAGCGCTCGACAGGGGGCGGGAGAGACCCAGTACTTC
V: TRBV29-1; size: -; D: -; J: TRBJ1-1; CDR3: CSTRWRQENTEAFF; DNA: TGCAGCACCAGGTGGCGACAGGAGAACACTGAAGCTTTCTTT
V: TRBV4-1; size: once; D: -; J: TRBJ2-6; CDR3: CASSQVGGANVLTF; DNA: TGCGCCAGCAGCCAAGTGGGTGGGGCCAACGTCCTGACTTTC
V: TRBV19; size: -; D: -; J: TRBJ1-2; CDR3: CASSIGTRQGYTF; DNA: TGTGCCAGTAGTATCGGGACGAGGCAAGGCTACACCTTC
V: TRBV6-1; size: -; D: TRBD1; J: TRBJ2-5; CDR3: CASRDRGETQYF; DNA: TGTGCCAGCAGAGACAGGGGAGAGACCCAGTACTTC
V: TRBV5-6; size: -; D: TRBD1; J: TRBJ1-6; CDR3: CASSLDRQGGGSPLHF; DNA: TGTGCCAGCAGCTTGGATAGACAGGGGGGAGGATCACCCCTCCACTTT
V: TRBV11-1; size: -; D: TRBD1; J: TRBJ2-7; CDR3: CASSPRTGTYEQYF; DNA: TGTGCCAGCAGCCCGCGGACAGGGACCTACGAGCAGTACTTC
V: TRBV28; size: -; D: -; J: TRBJ1-1; CDR3: CASSQSDATFF; DNA: TGTGCCAGCAGTCAATCCGACGCAACTTTCTTT
V: TRBV29-1; size: -; D: -; J: TRBJ1-5; CDR3: CSVRGDGNQPQHF; DNA: TGCAGCGTCCGAGGAGATGGCAATCAGCCCCAGCATTTT
V: TRBV7-9; size: few; D: -; J: TRBJ1-1; CDR3: CASSLPTLNTEAFF; DNA: TGTGCCAGCAGCCTTCCAACCTTGAACACTGAAGCTTTCTTT